The sequence of this T cell receptor (beta chain) was determined in a study of vaccination and CD4 T cells after COVID-19. Cultured CD4+ T cells had their DNA profiled by the Oncomine TCR Beta short-read assay. TCRdb recomputed calls from the PCR reads with MiXCR, one row per CDR3 protein. Of under 15,000 distinct CDR3 sequences listed, about 61% are singletons. A note on this clonotype: Its antigen is unknown.

V lost 1 base to trimming and J lost 0 bases, with 6 bases between them. This CDR3 region has 14 residues. The treatment denotes: roughly 10-day PBMC culture with coronavirus spike peptide pools or control peptides (ViraFEST assay). Sequenced material: CD4+ T cells from blood, cultured in vitro. The TCR comes from a human donor who had recovered from COVID-19. The V and J genes are TRBV12-3 or TRBV12-4 and TRBJ1-1; no firm D call. The CDR3 spells CASSLGNLNTEAFF. The CDR3 DNA reads TGTGCCAGCAGTTTAGGGAACTTGAACACTGAAGCTTTCTTT.